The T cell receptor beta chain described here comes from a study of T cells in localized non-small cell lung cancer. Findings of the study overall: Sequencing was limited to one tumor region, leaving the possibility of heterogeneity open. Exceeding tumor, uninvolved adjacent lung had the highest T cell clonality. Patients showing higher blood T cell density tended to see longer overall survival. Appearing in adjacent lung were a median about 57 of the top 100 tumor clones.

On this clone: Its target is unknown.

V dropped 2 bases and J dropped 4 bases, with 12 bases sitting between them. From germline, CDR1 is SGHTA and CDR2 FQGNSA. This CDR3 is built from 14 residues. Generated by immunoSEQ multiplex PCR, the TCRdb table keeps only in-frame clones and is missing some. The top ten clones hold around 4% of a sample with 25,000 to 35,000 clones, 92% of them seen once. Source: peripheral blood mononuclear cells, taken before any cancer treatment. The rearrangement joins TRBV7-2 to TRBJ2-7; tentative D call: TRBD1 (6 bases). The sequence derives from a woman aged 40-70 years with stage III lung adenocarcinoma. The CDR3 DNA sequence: TGTGCCAGCAGCTTAATCAGGGGCCAGTACGAGCAGTACTTC. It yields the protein CASSLIRGQYEQYF.